Sequencing of this T cell receptor (beta chain) was carried out in a study of cytomegalovirus exposure and HLA in healthy donors. Per germline, CDR1 SGHKS and CDR2 YYEKEE (reference sequence). This CDR3 is 13 amino acids long. V was clipped by 3 bases and J by 4 bases, with 8 bases between them. The PCR had 60 Vbeta and 13 Jbeta primers. This table comes from immunoSEQ multiplex PCR, and its TCRdb copy is limited to in-frame clones, with some not included. The sample includes 95,000 to 150,000 clones, over 60% of them seen just once. Material for sequencing was PBMCs. This chain links TRBV5-5 with TRBJ1-5; TRBD1 might be the D (5 bases). The sequence derives from a woman aged 40-49 years in good health and CMV-seropositive. The DNA of the CDR3 is TGTGCCAGCAGCTCCGACAGAAATCAGCCCCAGCATTTT. Residues: CASSSDRNQPQHF. Looking up the rest from reference TRBV5-5 and TRBJ1-5 gives the full variable domain: DAGVTQSPTHLIKTRGQQVTLRCSPISGHKSVSWYQQVLGQGPQFIFQYYEKEERGRGNFPDRFSARQFPNYSSELNVNALLLGDSALYLCASSSDRNQPQHFGDGTRLSIL.